The rows below give T cell receptor beta chains drawn from one sample of a study of T cells in localized non-small cell lung cancer. Using immunoSEQ multiplex PCR, the repertoire was profiled, and TCRdb retains in-frame clones only, with some absent. The sample has over 30,000 clones; 90% are singletons. Source: peripheral blood, taken before any cancer treatment. Every receptor here comes from a man aged 40 to 75 with stage I lung adenocarcinoma. CDR3s include the opening cysteine and the closing phenylalanine or tryptophan. The D gene is left open where the match is weak. Some rows have no size entry. The others give once, few or many, or a class for an expanded clone.

CDR3 length: 15
J gene: TRBJ1-6
V gene: TRBV5-4
D gene: -
clone size: -
CDR3 DNA: TGTGCCAGCAGCCAGGGCGGGGCGTATAATTCACCCCTCCACTTT
CDR3 protein: CASSQGGAYNSPLHF

CDR3 length: 15
J gene: TRBJ2-5
V gene: TRBV5-1
D gene: TRBD2
clone size: -
CDR3 DNA: TGCGCCAGCAGCTTGGGCGCGGGGGGGATAGAGACCCAGTACTTC
CDR3 protein: CASSLGAGGIETQYF

CDR3 length: 15
J gene: TRBJ1-1
V gene: TRBV7-9
D gene: -
clone size: few
CDR3 DNA: TGTGCCAGCAGCTTAATGACCGGACCCGACACTGAAGCTTTCTTT
CDR3 protein: CASSLMTGPDTEAFF

CDR3 length: 14
J gene: TRBJ1-1
V gene: TRBV25-1
D gene: TRBD1
clone size: few
CDR3 DNA: TGTGCCAGCAGCCGACAGGGTCTCAACACTGAAGCTTTCTTT
CDR3 protein: CASSRQGLNTEAFF

CDR3 length: 12
J gene: TRBJ1-1
V gene: TRBV2
D gene: -
clone size: -
CDR3 DNA: TGTGCCAGTCAGAGCATGAACACTGAAGCTTTCTTT
CDR3 protein: CASQSMNTEAFF

CDR3 length: 14
J gene: TRBJ2-1
V gene: TRBV2
D gene: -
clone size: once
CDR3 DNA: TGTGCCAGCAGCCCGGGACTGGGCGACAATGAGCAGTTCTTC
CDR3 protein: CASSPGLGDNEQFF

CDR3 length: 11
J gene: TRBJ1-1
V gene: TRBV20-1
D gene: -
clone size: -
CDR3 DNA: TGCAGTGCTAGAACGGAGACTGAAGCTTTCTTT
CDR3 protein: CSARTETEAFF

CDR3 length: 16
J gene: TRBJ2-1
V gene: TRBV5-6
D gene: TRBD1
clone size: -
CDR3 DNA: TGTGCCAGCAGCCATTTACAGGGGGCAAGAGTAAATGAGCAGTTCTTC
CDR3 protein: CASSHLQGARVNEQFF

CDR3 length: 11
J gene: TRBJ1-1
V gene: TRBV7-2
D gene: -
clone size: -
CDR3 DNA: TGTGCCAGCAGCTTAGGGGGGACTGCTTTCTTT
CDR3 protein: CASSLGGTAFF

CDR3 length: 15
J gene: TRBJ1-2
V gene: TRBV5-1
D gene: -
clone size: -
CDR3 DNA: TGCGCCAGCAGCTTGGTGAGGGGCTCCATCTATGGCTACACCTTC
CDR3 protein: CASSLVRGSIYGYTF

CDR3 length: 12
J gene: TRBJ2-1
V gene: TRBV6-5
D gene: -
clone size: -
CDR3 DNA: TGTGCCAGCAGCGAGAGATGGGATGAGCAGTTCTTC
CDR3 protein: CASSERWDEQFF

CDR3 length: 16
J gene: TRBJ2-1
V gene: TRBV9
D gene: TRBD2
clone size: -
CDR3 DNA: TGTGCCAGCAGCGTAGCTGGCGGGACTTCGGGGGGTGAGCAGTTCTTC
CDR3 protein: CASSVAGGTSGGEQFF

CDR3 length: 16
J gene: TRBJ1-1
V gene: TRBV5-4
D gene: TRBD1
clone size: once
CDR3 DNA: TGTGCCAGCAGCCCCAAGACAGGGGGCATGAACACTGAAGCTTTCTTT
CDR3 protein: CASSPKTGGMNTEAFF

CDR3 length: 14
J gene: TRBJ1-1
V gene: TRBV27
D gene: -
clone size: -
CDR3 DNA: TGTGCCAGCAGTTTGGGACGGGGAAGGGCTGAAGCTTTCTTT
CDR3 protein: CASSLGRGRAEAFF

CDR3 length: 15
J gene: TRBJ1-3
V gene: TRBV27
D gene: -
clone size: -
CDR3 DNA: TGTGCCAGCAGTTTTGGACCGGAGTCCGGAAACACCATATATTTT
CDR3 protein: CASSFGPESGNTIYF

CDR3 length: 13
J gene: TRBJ1-2
V gene: TRBV5-6
D gene: TRBD1
clone size: -
CDR3 DNA: TGTGCCAGCAGCGGTAGGGGGCACGGTGGCTACACCTTC
CDR3 protein: CASSGRGHGGYTF

CDR3 length: 14
J gene: TRBJ2-7
V gene: TRBV6-5
D gene: -
clone size: -
CDR3 DNA: TGTGCCAGCAGCCTTGGACAGAGAGCCTACGAGCAGTACTTC
CDR3 protein: CASSLGQRAYEQYF

CDR3 length: 19
J gene: TRBJ2-6
V gene: TRBV9
D gene: -
clone size: -
CDR3 DNA: TGTGCCAGCAGCCCTAGGGCTGGAAGGGGATGGTCTGGGGCCAACGTCCTGACTTTC
CDR3 protein: CASSPRAGRGWSGANVLTF

CDR3 length: 17
J gene: TRBJ1-5
V gene: TRBV15
D gene: TRBD1
clone size: -
CDR3 DNA: TGTGCCACCAGCAGATGGACAGGGGGCGCGGGCAATCAGCCCCAGCATTTT
CDR3 protein: CATSRWTGGAGNQPQHF

CDR3 length: 15
J gene: TRBJ2-3
V gene: TRBV5-1
D gene: -
clone size: -
CDR3 DNA: TGCGCCAGCAGCTTGTTGAGTGGGAGCACAGATACGCAGTATTTT
CDR3 protein: CASSLLSGSTDTQYF

CDR3 length: 17
J gene: TRBJ1-1
V gene: TRBV9
D gene: TRBD1
clone size: -
CDR3 DNA: TGTGCCAGCAGCGCCCGGGACAGGGCGGGATCGAACACTGAAGCTTTCTTT
CDR3 protein: CASSARDRAGSNTEAFF

CDR3 length: 15
J gene: TRBJ2-3
V gene: TRBV21-1
D gene: -
clone size: -
CDR3 DNA: TGTGCCAGTGCTTGGGACAGGGCTGGCACAGATACGCAGTATTTT
CDR3 protein: CASAWDRAGTDTQYF

CDR3 length: 14
J gene: TRBJ2-7
V gene: TRBV9
D gene: TRBD1
clone size: few
CDR3 DNA: TGTGCCAGCAGCGTAGGGCAGGGGGCCTACGAGCAGTACTTC
CDR3 protein: CASSVGQGAYEQYF

CDR3 length: 14
J gene: TRBJ2-3
V gene: TRBV14
D gene: -
clone size: once
CDR3 DNA: TGTGCCAGCAGCCAAGACGGAGGCACAGATACGCAGTATTTT
CDR3 protein: CASSQDGGTDTQYF

CDR3 length: 16
J gene: TRBJ1-1
V gene: TRBV6-1
D gene: -
clone size: -
CDR3 DNA: TGTGCCAGCAGTGATATAGGCCGAGGACTGAACACTGAAGCTTTCTTT
CDR3 protein: CASSDIGRGLNTEAFF

CDR3 length: 15
J gene: TRBJ2-7
V gene: TRBV18
D gene: -
clone size: -
CDR3 DNA: TGTGCCAGCTCACCACCGGGCAGGGGTACCTACGAGCAGTACTTC
CDR3 protein: CASSPPGRGTYEQYF

CDR3 length: 13
J gene: TRBJ1-1
V gene: TRBV6-6
D gene: TRBD1
clone size: -
CDR3 DNA: TGTGCCAGCACCCAGGGGGGGTGGACTGAAGCTTTCTTT
CDR3 protein: CASTQGGWTEAFF

CDR3 length: 15
J gene: TRBJ2-6
V gene: TRBV9
D gene: -
clone size: -
CDR3 DNA: TGTGCCAGCAGCGTAGTAGATTCTGGGGCCAACGTCCTGACTTTC
CDR3 protein: CASSVVDSGANVLTF

CDR3 length: 15
J gene: TRBJ2-7
V gene: TRBV10-1
D gene: TRBD1
clone size: -
CDR3 DNA: TGCGCCAGCAGCGCCGGGACAGGGGGCACCTACGAGCAGTACTTC
CDR3 protein: CASSAGTGGTYEQYF

CDR3 length: 15
J gene: TRBJ1-1
V gene: TRBV18
D gene: TRBD1
clone size: -
CDR3 DNA: TGTGCCAGCTCACCACCATACAGGGGAAACACTGAAGCTTTCTTT
CDR3 protein: CASSPPYRGNTEAFF

CDR3 length: 14
J gene: TRBJ2-7
V gene: TRBV6-1
D gene: -
clone size: -
CDR3 DNA: TGTGCCAGCAGTGTAACAACGGGGCCCTACGAGCAGTACTTC
CDR3 protein: CASSVTTGPYEQYF

CDR3 length: 11
J gene: TRBJ1-4
V gene: TRBV6-1
D gene: -
clone size: few
CDR3 DNA: TGTGCCAGCAACGGTAATGAAAAACTGTTTTTT
CDR3 protein: CASNGNEKLFF

CDR3 length: 15
J gene: TRBJ2-1
V gene: TRBV6-1
D gene: -
clone size: -
CDR3 DNA: TGTGCCAGCAGTGAGCAACGGACAGCCTCCAATGAGCAGTTCTTC
CDR3 protein: CASSEQRTASNEQFF

CDR3 length: 13
J gene: TRBJ1-1
V gene: TRBV19
D gene: TRBD1
clone size: -
CDR3 DNA: TGTGCCAGTAGTATCACCCGACAGGGGGAAGCTTTCTTT
CDR3 protein: CASSITRQGEAFF

CDR3 length: 15
J gene: TRBJ1-4
V gene: TRBV19
D gene: -
clone size: -
CDR3 DNA: TGTGCCAGTAGTCGTCCCGGGACCGAGGTCGGAAAACTGTTTTTT
CDR3 protein: CASSRPGTEVGKLFF

CDR3 length: 15
J gene: TRBJ2-5
V gene: TRBV7-8
D gene: TRBD1
clone size: -
CDR3 DNA: TGTGCCAGCAGCTTGGGGACAGGGCCGTTGGGGACCCAGTACTTC
CDR3 protein: CASSLGTGPLGTQYF

CDR3 length: 15
J gene: TRBJ2-3
V gene: TRBV4-2
D gene: TRBD1
clone size: -
CDR3 DNA: TGTGCCAGCAGCTCTACGGGGACAGGCACAGATACGCAGTATTTT
CDR3 protein: CASSSTGTGTDTQYF

CDR3 length: 13
J gene: TRBJ2-1
V gene: TRBV9
D gene: TRBD2
clone size: -
CDR3 DNA: TGTGCCAGCAGCCCTGCCGGGACTAGCGGGGGGATCTTC
CDR3 protein: CASSPAGTSGGIF

CDR3 length: 16
J gene: TRBJ2-3
V gene: TRBV5-4
D gene: -
clone size: -
CDR3 DNA: TGTGCCAGCAGCTGGAGCACAGAGCCAAGCACAGATACGCAGTATTTT
CDR3 protein: CASSWSTEPSTDTQYF

CDR3 length: 13
J gene: TRBJ1-5
V gene: TRBV19
D gene: -
clone size: -
CDR3 DNA: TGTGCCAGTAGCGGGGGTCGGGATCAGCCCCAGCATTTT
CDR3 protein: CASSGGRDQPQHF

CDR3 length: 16
J gene: TRBJ2-2
V gene: TRBV5-1
D gene: TRBD1
clone size: -
CDR3 DNA: TGCGCCAGCAGCTTCGCCGGGACAGGGTTAACCGGGGAGCTGTTTTTT
CDR3 protein: CASSFAGTGLTGELFF

CDR3 length: 13
J gene: TRBJ1-1
V gene: TRBV5-1
D gene: -
clone size: -
CDR3 DNA: TGCGCCAGCAGACCCTCCCGAGGGACTGAAGCTTTCTTT
CDR3 protein: CASRPSRGTEAFF

CDR3 length: 15
J gene: TRBJ2-1
V gene: TRBV4-2
D gene: -
clone size: -
CDR3 DNA: TGTGCCAGCAGCCAAGAGGGCCAGACGCTGAATGAGCAGTTCTTC
CDR3 protein: CASSQEGQTLNEQFF

CDR3 length: 15
J gene: TRBJ2-5
V gene: TRBV5-1
D gene: -
clone size: -
CDR3 DNA: TGCGCCAGCAGCTTGGGGCTAGCACGACAAGAGACCCAGTACTTC
CDR3 protein: CASSLGLARQETQYF

CDR3 length: 14
J gene: TRBJ1-4
V gene: TRBV9
D gene: TRBD1
clone size: once
CDR3 DNA: TGTGCCAGCAGCGTAGGCGGACAGGGCGAAAAACTGTTTTTT
CDR3 protein: CASSVGGQGEKLFF

CDR3 length: 16
J gene: TRBJ1-1
V gene: TRBV19
D gene: -
clone size: -
CDR3 DNA: TGTGCCAGTAGAGTCGACAGAGACACCATGAACACTGAAGCTTTCTTT
CDR3 protein: CASRVDRDTMNTEAFF